Below are 22 T cell receptor beta chains sequenced from a single sample in a study of T cells and Merkel cell carcinoma outcomes. Clones were read by immunoSEQ multiplex PCR, and TCRdb kept only the in-frame ones, dropping some. The sample includes more than 6,000 clones, roughly 88% of them seen just once. Material: tumor tissue from Merkel cell carcinoma. The source of these receptors is a human donor with Merkel cell carcinoma.

The V gene is TRBV9, the J gene TRBJ2-3, with D unresolved. Between the trimmed V and J ends, which lost 1 base and 2 bases, there was a span of 8 bases. CDR1 SGDLS and CDR2 YYNGEE come from the germline V gene. The CDR3 totals 14 residues. CDR3 sequence (DNA): TGTGCCAGCAGCGTAACATCGGCCACAGATACGCAGTATTTT. This encodes CASSVTSATDTQYF. Full variable domain (remainder filled in from reference TRBV9 and TRBJ2-3): DSGVTQTPKHLITATGQRVTLRCSPRSGDLSVYWYQQSLDQGLQFLIQYYNGEERAKGNILERFSAQQFPDLHSELNLSSLELGDSALYFCASSVTSATDTQYFGPGTRLTVL.

The chain recombines TRBV6-5 with TRBJ1-6; no definite D call. The V gene's germline CDR1 is MNHEY and CDR2 SVGAGI. Trimming left V 0 bases short and J 9 bases short, with 6 bases between. The CDR3 runs to 13 residues. The CDR3 here is CASSYSTVSPLHF. In DNA, the CDR3 is TGTGCCAGCAGTTACTCAACTGTTTCACCCCTCCACTTT.

The chain carries TRBV11-2 and TRBJ2-7; possibly TRBD1 or TRBD2 for D (6 bases each). This CDR3 is 15 amino acids long. The V end lost 3 bases, the J end lost 2 bases, and 14 bases lay between the germline ends. Germline CDR1 reads SGHAT; CDR2 reads FQNNGV. The CDR3 coding sequence is TGTGCCAGCAGCTTTGGAGAGGGGGGAACCTACGAGCAGTACTTC. It yields the protein CASSFGEGGTYEQYF.

The gene calls are TRBV5-6 and TRBJ2-3; D is perhaps TRBD2 (6 bases). Germline CDR1 is SGHDT and CDR2 is YYEEEE. V lost 7 bases and J lost 4, with 13 bases in between. This CDR3 is built from 13 residues. This chain's CDR3 is CASGGIHSDTQYF. The CDR3 DNA is TGTGCCAGCGGGGGGATCCATTCAGATACGCAGTATTTT. The variable domain in full, with the rest retrieved from reference TRBV5-6 and TRBJ2-3, is DAGVTQSPTHLIKTRGQQVTLRCSPKSGHDTVSWYQQALGQGPQFIFQYYEEEERQRGNFPDRFSGHQFPNYSSELNVNALLLGDSALYLCASGGIHSDTQYFGPGTRLTVL.

V and J are TRBV19 and TRBJ2-1, with 10 bases identical to TRBD1. The CDR3 sequence is 16 residues long. V was clipped by 5 bases and J by 0 bases; unmatched bases: 4. Germline V gene sequence: CDR1 LNHDA, CDR2 SQIVND (reference sequence). Here the CDR3 DNA reads TGTGCCAGTAGTCCCTGGGACAGGGGCTCCTACAATGAGCAGTTCTTC. This translates into CASSPWDRGSYNEQFF.

The rearrangement joins TRBV4-1 to TRBJ2-1; 8 bases fit TRBD1. The CDR3 has 15 amino acids. Germline V gene lookup returns CDR1 MGHRA and CDR2 YSYEKL. V lost 3 bases and J lost 9; bases outside the gene matches: 10. CDR3 amino acids: CASSHPDRASSEQFF. CDR3 nucleotide sequence: TGCGCCAGCAGCCATCCGGACAGGGCATCGAGTGAGCAGTTCTTC.

The table lists this clone with a count of one. CDR3 sequence (DNA): TGTGCCAGCAGCCTCTGGGGGGCCTCAGATACGCAGTATTTT. This encodes CASSLWGASDTQYF. The rearrangement uses TRBV5-4 and TRBJ2-3, with D perhaps given as TRBD1 or TRBD2 (6 bases each). The CDR3 is 14 amino acids. Germline assignment: CDR1 SGHNT and CDR2 YYREEE (reference sequence). Trimming took 4 bases from V and 4 from J, leaving 13 bases between them.

The chain employs TRBV30 and TRBJ1-1, with D uncertain. Germline CDR1 GTSNPN, CDR2 SVGIG (reference sequence). This CDR3 comprises 13 residues. Trimming took off 2 bases at V and 1 base at J, with 8 bases between the two ends. This CDR3 reads CAWSWRPNTEAFF. Here the CDR3 DNA reads TGTGCCTGGAGTTGGCGTCCGAACACTGAAGCTTTCTTT.

The V gene is TRBV28, the J gene TRBJ2-7; a possible D gene is TRBD1 (6 bases). Trimming removed 6 bases at V and 2 bases at J, with 20 bases between. CDR3 size: 16 residues. Germline-derived CDR1 and CDR2 are MDHEN and SYDVKM. The CDR3 protein is CASSIQLVRGTYEQYF. The CDR3 DNA is TGTGCCAGCAGCATCCAGCTGGTGAGGGGGACCTACGAGCAGTACTTC.

The chain uses TRBV10-3 and TRBJ2-1; D remains unclear. V lost 6 bases and J lost 7, with 13 bases in between. Germline V gene lookup returns CDR1 ENHRY and CDR2 SYGVKD. This CDR3 has 13 residues. CDR3 in amino acids: CAISAHDGNEQFF. The CDR3 nucleotides are TGTGCCATCAGCGCCCACGACGGAAATGAGCAGTTCTTC.

The chain has TRBV5-1 and TRBJ1-1, with a tentative D call TRBD1 (5 bases). This CDR3 is 14 amino acids long. Trimming pared 0 bases from V and 1 base from J, leaving 7 bases between. Germline V lookup: CDR1 SGHRS, CDR2 YFSETQ. The DNA of the CDR3 is TGCGCCAGCAGCTTGGGTGGGGGGAACACTGAAGCTTTCTTT. Translating gives CASSLGGGNTEAFF. The full variable domain, completed using reference TRBV5-1 and TRBJ1-1, is KAGVTQTPRYLIKTRGQQVTLSCSPISGHRSVSWYQQTPGQGLQFLFEYFSETQRNKGNFPGRFSGRQFSNSRSEMNVSTLELGDSALYLCASSLGGGNTEAFFGQGTRLTVV.

The J gene is TRBJ2-5, the V gene TRBV5-6; a possible D gene is TRBD2 (5 bases). V was pared by 4 bases and J by 5 bases, with 15 bases between. The germline gives CDR1 SGHDT, CDR2 YYEEEE. This CDR3 spans 14 amino acids. This CDR3 is CASSQRVGGETQYF. As DNA, the CDR3 is TGTGCCAGCAGCCAACGGGTTGGCGGGGAGACCCAGTACTTC.

This chain connects TRBV5-1 to TRBJ1-2; D perhaps matches TRBD1 (5 bases). With 0 bases removed from V and 6 bases from J, the gap between germline ends came to 9 bases. Germline CDR1 reads SGHRS; CDR2 reads YFSETQ. This CDR3 has 13 residues. The CDR3 here is CASSLGQTNGYTF. The CDR3 nucleotides read TGCGCCAGCAGCTTGGGACAGACTAATGGCTACACCTTC.

The chain uses TRBV30 and TRBJ1-2; 8 bases are a match to TRBD1. With 2 bases clipped from V and 5 bases from J, the junction kept 13 bases outside the gene matches. This CDR3 is built from 16 residues. In germline, CDR1 is GTSNPN, CDR2 SVGIG (reference sequence). CDR3: CAWSPLTGGMRYGYTF. In nucleotides, the CDR3 is TGTGCCTGGAGTCCCTTAACAGGGGGGATGAGATATGGCTACACCTTC. The whole variable domain, remainder taken from reference TRBV30 and TRBJ1-2, is SQTIHQWPATLVQPVGSPLSLECTVEGTSNPNLYWYRQAAGRGLQLLFYSVGIGQISSEVPQNLSASRPQDRQFILSSKKLLLSDSGFYLCAWSPLTGGMRYGYTFGSGTRLTVV.

The chain uses TRBV6-5 and TRBJ1-6; TRBD1 matches at 7 bases. The length of the CDR3 is 15 residues. V shed 0 bases and J 8 bases; nucleotides not matched to a gene: 4. The germline V gene has CDR1 MNHEY and CDR2 SVGAGI. The CDR3 DNA is TGTGCCAGCAGTTACTCGCGACAGGGTGATTCACCCCTCCACTTT. The encoded protein is CASSYSRQGDSPLHF.

The table lists this clone with a count of one. The chain combines TRBV2 with TRBJ1-5; 9 bases are shared with TRBD1. The CDR3 runs 15 residues. Germline lookup yields CDR1 SNHLY and CDR2 FYNNEI. V gave up 5 bases and J gave up 6 bases; unmatched junction bases: 8. The CDR3 coding sequence is TGTGCCAGCAGTTGGGGACAGGGCATAGGTCAGCCCCAGCATTTT. This codes for CASSWGQGIGQPQHF. The variable domain in full, with the rest retrieved from reference TRBV2 and TRBJ1-5, is EPEVTQTPSHQVTQMGQEVILRCVPISNHLYFYWYRQILGQKVEFLVSFYNNEISEKSEIFDDQFSVERPDGSNFTLKIRSTKLEDSAMYFCASSWGQGIGQPQHFGDGTRLSIL.

The rearrangement uses TRBV7-2 and TRBJ2-6; D is undetermined. This CDR3 is 17 amino acids long. Germline CDR1 is SGHTA and CDR2 is FQGNSA. Trimming stripped 2 bases from V and 0 bases from J, with 11 bases between. The CDR3 spells CASSLLGPTSGANVLTF. CDR3 nucleotides: TGTGCCAGCAGCTTATTAGGTCCTACCTCTGGGGCCAACGTCCTGACTTTC.

This clone was seen once. The CDR3 reads CASSQEGGNTIYF. DNA of the CDR3: TGCGCCAGCAGCCAAGAGGGAGGAAACACCATATATTTT. The V and J genes are TRBV4-3 and TRBJ1-3; D unresolved. This CDR3 is built from 13 residues. Germline CDR1 and CDR2: LGHNA and YSLEER. Deletions cut 0 bases from V and 4 bases from J, with 4 bases between.

In its sample, this clone was seen a few times. This chain joins TRBV7-8 and TRBJ2-5; 10 bases align to TRBD2. Germline V gene lookup returns CDR1 SGHVS and CDR2 FQNEAQ. The CDR3 has 16 amino acids. V trimming: 2 bases; J trimming: 1 base; junction bases outside the gene matches: 4. CDR3 DNA: TGTGCCAGCAGCTTAACTAGCGGGGCAGCCCAAGAGACCCAGTACTTC. Its translation is CASSLTSGAAQETQYF. The full variable domain, with the rest looked up from reference TRBV7-8 and TRBJ2-5, is GAGVSQSPRYKVAKRGQDVALRCDPISGHVSLFWYQQALGQGPEFLTYFQNEAQLDKSGLPSDRFFAERPEGSVSTLKIQRTQQEDSAVYLCASSLTSGAAQETQYFGPGTRLLVL.

The chain uses TRBV5-1 and TRBJ1-1, with TRBD1 as a possible D gene (5 bases). The V end lost 3 bases, the J end lost 0 bases, and 27 bases lay between the germline ends. The V gene's germline CDR1 is SGHRS and CDR2 YFSETQ. The CDR3 covers 20 residues. The CDR3 DNA sequence: TGCGCCAGCAGCTCACACCCCGGGGAGGCAGGGAATGGGATGAACACTGAAGCTTTCTTT. It specifies CASSSHPGEAGNGMNTEAFF.

The rearrangement links TRBV4-1 to TRBJ2-3, with a possible D match to TRBD1 (5 bases). There are 13 residues in the CDR3. V was clipped by 2 bases and J by 4 bases, with 7 bases between them. Germline assignment: CDR1 MGHRA and CDR2 YSYEKL. CDR3: CASSQQGSDTQYF. In nucleotides, the CDR3 is TGCGCCAGCAGCCAACAGGGATCAGATACGCAGTATTTT.

The genes are TRBV4-1 and TRBJ1-3; D might be TRBD1 (6 bases). Germline CDR1 and CDR2: MGHRA and YSYEKL. The CDR3 loop spans 17 amino acids. V lost 0 bases to trimming and J lost 4 bases, with 16 bases between them. The CDR3 loop reads CASSQDLRGTQGNTIYF. CDR3 coding DNA: TGCGCCAGCAGCCAAGATTTAAGGGGGACACAAGGAAACACCATATATTTT.